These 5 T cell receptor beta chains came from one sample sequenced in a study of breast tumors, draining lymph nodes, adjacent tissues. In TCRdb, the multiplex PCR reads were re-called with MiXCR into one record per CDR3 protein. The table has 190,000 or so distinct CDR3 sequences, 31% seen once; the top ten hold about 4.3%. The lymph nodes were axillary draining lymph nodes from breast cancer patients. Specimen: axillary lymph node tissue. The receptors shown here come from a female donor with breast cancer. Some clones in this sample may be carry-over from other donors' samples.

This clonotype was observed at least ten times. The CDR3 region has the DNA TGTGCCAGCAGCTTGGAGCCGCAGAGCTCCTACGAGCAGTACTTC. Protein sequence: CASSLEPQSSYEQYF. The chain carries TRBV5-6 and TRBJ2-7; D is undetermined. CDR1 is SGHDT and CDR2 is YYEEEE in the germline V gene. The CDR3 runs 15 residues. The ends were cut back, 0 bases at V and 0 bases at J, with 10 bases in the middle.

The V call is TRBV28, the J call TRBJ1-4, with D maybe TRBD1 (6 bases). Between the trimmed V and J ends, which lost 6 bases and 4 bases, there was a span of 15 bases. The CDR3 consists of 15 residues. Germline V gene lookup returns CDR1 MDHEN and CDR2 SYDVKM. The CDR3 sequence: CASRPYRAHNEKLFF. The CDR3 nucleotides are TGTGCCAGCAGACCTTACAGGGCCCATAATGAAAAACTGTTTTTT.

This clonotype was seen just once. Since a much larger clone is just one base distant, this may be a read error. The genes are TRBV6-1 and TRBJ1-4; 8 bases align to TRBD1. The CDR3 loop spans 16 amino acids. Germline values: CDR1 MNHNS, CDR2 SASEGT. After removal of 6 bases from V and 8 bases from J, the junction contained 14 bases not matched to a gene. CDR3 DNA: TGTGCCAGCAGCCCGCCCGGGACAGGAAGGTCGGAAAAACTGTTTTTT. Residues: CASSPPGTGRSEKLFF.

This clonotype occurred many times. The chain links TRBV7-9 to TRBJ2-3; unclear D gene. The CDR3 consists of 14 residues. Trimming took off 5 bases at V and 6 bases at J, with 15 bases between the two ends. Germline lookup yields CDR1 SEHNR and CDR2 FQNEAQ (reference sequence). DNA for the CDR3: TGTGCCAGCAGCCCGCGCTCCCGGTCGGATACGCAGTATTTT. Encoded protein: CASSPRSRSDTQYF.

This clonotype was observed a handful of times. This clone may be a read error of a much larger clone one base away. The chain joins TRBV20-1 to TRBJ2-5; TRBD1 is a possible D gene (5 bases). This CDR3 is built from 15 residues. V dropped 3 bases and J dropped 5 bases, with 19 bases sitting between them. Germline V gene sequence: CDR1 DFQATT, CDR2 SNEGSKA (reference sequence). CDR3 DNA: TGCAGTGCTAGTTCCCACGACAGCGCTGGGGAGACCCAGTACTTC. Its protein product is CSASSHDSAGETQYF.